The 14 T cell receptor beta chains below come from one sample, sequenced in a study of blood T cell repertoires in COVID-19. TCRdb's table, derived via immunoSEQ multiplex PCR, lists solely in-frame clones and lacks some. The repertoire holds around 150,000 clones, with about 83% as singletons. Sequencing used peripheral blood. Receptor source: a man aged 30-40 years with COVID-19, enrolled during active disease.

This clone was detected a few times. This rearrangement joins TRBV5-1 to TRBJ1-6; maybe TRBD1 (6 bases). V was pared by 0 bases and J by 3 bases, with 13 bases between. Germline CDR1 and CDR2: SGHRS and YFSETQ. The CDR3 has 17 amino acids. The CDR3 nucleotides read TGCGCCAGCAGCTTGGCCTCTCAGGGGAACTATAATTCACCCCTCCACTTT. Translation: CASSLASQGNYNSPLHF.

For the CDR3, the DNA is TGTGCCATCAGTGACAACAGATTGTCTGGAAACACCATATATTTT. This codes for CAISDNRLSGNTIYF. V usage is TRBV10-3 and J usage is TRBJ1-3, with no clear D. The CDR3 extends over 15 amino acids. Looked up from germline, CDR1 is ENHRY and CDR2 is SYGVKD. The V end lost 3 bases, the J end lost 1 base, and 10 bases lay between the germline ends.

This chain joins TRBV6-6 and TRBJ2-7; TRBD1 might be the D (5 bases). CDR1 is MNHNY, CDR2 SVGAGI, per germline (reference sequence). This CDR3 spans 11 amino acids. V dropped 6 bases and J dropped 7 bases, with 10 bases sitting between them. In DNA, the CDR3 is TGTGCCAGCAGCGCCAGGGTGGAGCAGTACTTC. As protein: CASSARVEQYF.

The chain joins TRBV29-1 to TRBJ1-3; D is perhaps TRBD1 (6 bases). CDR3 length: 13 amino acids. V was pared by 3 bases and J by 3 bases, with 9 bases between. CDR1 and CDR2 (germline): SQVTM, ANQGSEA. The CDR3 is CSVDVGGGNTIYF. In DNA, the CDR3 is TGCAGCGTTGATGTAGGGGGTGGAAACACCATATATTTT.

The chain has TRBV6-5 and TRBJ2-1; no firm D call. This CDR3 region has 11 residues. Germline CDR1 reads MNHEY; CDR2 reads SVGAGI. V was clipped by 6 bases and J by 5 bases, with 5 bases between them. The CDR3 sequence: CASSGDNEQFF. The CDR3 DNA follows: TGTGCCAGCAGCGGTGACAATGAGCAGTTCTTC.

The CDR3 DNA sequence: TGCAGCGTTCTCGGGGGTAGCGGGCCTCACTCTGGGGCCAACGTCCTGACTTTC. Amino acids: CSVLGGSGPHSGANVLTF. The V call is TRBV29-1, the J call TRBJ2-6; 7 nucleotides match TRBD2. Trimming at V came to 5 bases and at J to 0 bases, leaving 13 bases not matched to a gene. Germline V lookup: CDR1 SQVTM, CDR2 ANQGSEA. The CDR3 has 18 residues.

V gene TRBV7-2 combines with J gene TRBJ1-2; D call uncertain. The ends were cut back, 6 bases at V and 4 bases at J, with 18 bases in the middle. CDR1 and CDR2 (germline): SGHTA, FQGNSA. The CDR3 covers 15 residues. The CDR3 region has the DNA TGTGCCAGCAGTACCGACACGCCCTTGGTCTATGGCTACACCTTC. This sequence encodes CASSTDTPLVYGYTF.

This chain links TRBV7-9 with TRBJ2-5; 9 bases are shared with TRBD2. The CDR3 spans 14 residues. Germline V gene lookup returns CDR1 SEHNR and CDR2 FQNEAQ (reference sequence). J gave up 3 bases and V 3 bases, and 2 bases lay outside the gene matches. The CDR3 here is CASSLTSGKETQYF. The CDR3 nucleotides are TGTGCCAGCAGCTTGACTAGCGGCAAAGAGACCCAGTACTTC. Full variable domain (outside the CDR3, taken from reference TRBV7-9 and TRBJ2-5): DTGVSQNPRHKITKRGQNVTFRCDPISEHNRLYWYRQTLGQGPEFLTYFQNEAQLEKSRLLSDRFSAERPKGSFSTLEIQRTEQGDSAMYLCASSLTSGKETQYFGPGTRLLVL.

The chain couples TRBV30 to TRBJ2-1; the D gene is possibly TRBD2 (6 bases). Germline-derived CDR1 and CDR2 are GTSNPN and SVGIG (reference sequence). Trimming pared 7 bases from V and 0 bases from J, leaving 16 bases between. There are 15 residues in the CDR3. In DNA form, the CDR3 reads TGTGCCTCAACTTTTGACGGGAGCTCCTACAATGAGCAGTTCTTC. It encodes CASTFDGSSYNEQFF.

The CDR3 bases are TGTGCCAGCAGTTCCGCGGAGGCTCCGGGGGCTTTCTTT. Its translation: CASSSAEAPGAFF. The chain links TRBV6-5 to TRBJ1-1; D remains ambiguous. V was shortened by 4 bases and J by 11 bases, with 17 bases between the two germline ends. The CDR3 runs to 13 residues. Per the germline V gene, CDR1 is MNHEY and CDR2 is SVGAGI.

V usage is TRBV28 and J usage is TRBJ1-5, with 8 bases fitting TRBD1. The V and J ends lost 2 bases and 5 bases, in that order; junction bases with no gene match: 5. CDR1 MDHEN and CDR2 SYDVKM come from the germline V gene. There are 15 residues in the CDR3. Here the CDR3 reads CASSLSGQGDQPQHF. The CDR3 bases are TGTGCCAGCAGTTTAAGCGGACAGGGTGATCAGCCCCAGCATTTT.

The chain recombines TRBV19 with TRBJ2-7, with D possibly being TRBD2 (6 bases). Trimming stripped 5 bases from V and 1 base from J, with 9 bases between. The CDR3 is 13 residues long. Looked up from germline, CDR1 is LNHDA and CDR2 is SQIVND (reference sequence). CDR3: CASSPGLSYEQYF. The CDR3 DNA reads TGTGCCAGTAGTCCTGGACTATCCTACGAGCAGTACTTC.

The chain recombines TRBV24-1 with TRBJ2-2; 9 bases are a match to TRBD1. Germline values: CDR1 KGHDR, CDR2 SFDVKD. The CDR3 has 14 residues. Trimming removed 9 bases from V and 5 bases from J; junction bases left unmatched: 6. CDR3 nucleotide sequence: TGTGCCACCCGACAGGGGGATTTAACCGGGGAGCTGTTTTTT. Amino acids: CATRQGDLTGELFF.

This chain links TRBV7-2 with TRBJ2-7; TRBD2 matches 7 bases. CDR3 length equals 15 residues. V was pared by 1 base and J by 1 base, with 4 bases of the junction left unmatched. Germline V gene sequence: CDR1 SGHTA, CDR2 FQGNSA. The CDR3 region has the DNA TGTGCCAGCAGCTTAGGCGGGAGTGTATCCTACGAGCAGTACTTC. It codes for CASSLGGSVSYEQYF.